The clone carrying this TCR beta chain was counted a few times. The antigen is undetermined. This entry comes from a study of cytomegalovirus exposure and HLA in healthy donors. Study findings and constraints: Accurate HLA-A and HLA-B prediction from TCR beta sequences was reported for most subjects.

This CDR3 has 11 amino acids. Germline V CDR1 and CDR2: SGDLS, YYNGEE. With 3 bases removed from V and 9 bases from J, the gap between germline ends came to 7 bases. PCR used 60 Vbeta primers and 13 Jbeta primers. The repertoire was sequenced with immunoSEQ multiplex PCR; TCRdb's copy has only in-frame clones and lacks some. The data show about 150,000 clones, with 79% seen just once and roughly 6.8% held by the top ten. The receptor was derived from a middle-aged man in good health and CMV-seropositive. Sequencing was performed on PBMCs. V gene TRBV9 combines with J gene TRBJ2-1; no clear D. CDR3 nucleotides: TGTGCCAGCAGCGGGGCCTTTGAGCAGTTCTTC. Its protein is CASSGAFEQFF.